The sequence of this T cell receptor beta chain was determined in a study of blood T cell repertoires in COVID-19. Overall study context: Some COVID-19 samples were acute and others convalescent; all came from the United States, Italy and Spain. Sample material is recorded as cDNA or gDNA derived from T cells, B-cell-depleted T cells, or PBMCs.

How the authors handled the data: Estimation of nucleated cell counts relied on the amplification of reference gene primers. The assay was immunoSEQ multiplex PCR, and TCRdb's table has in-frame clones only and misses some. V, J and clone size are taken as reported in that table, and D and trimming were inferred from the DNA itself. The sample lists 29,000 or so clones; more than 75% were seen once. CDR3 length: 15 amino acids. Germline lookup yields CDR1 SEHNR and CDR2 FQNEAQ (reference sequence). V lost 4 bases to trimming and J lost 8 bases; unmatched junction nucleotides: 8. The source is a human donor in a cohort sampled during active COVID-19. The donor label of this sample is uncertain. Sequencing was done on a sample of peripheral blood. V is TRBV7-9 and J is TRBJ1-3; the match to TRBD1 covers 10 bases. CDR3 nucleotides: TGTGCCAGCAGCTCTATTGGGACAGGGGTTGACACCATATATTTT. Translation gives CASSSIGTGVDTIYF.